A selection of T cell receptor beta chains follows, all from one sample in a study of blood T cells in healthy people across ages. In TCRdb, the 5' RACE reads were re-called with MiXCR into one record per CDR3 protein. The sample gives about 1.8 million distinct CDR3 sequences, around half of which show up once; around 2.1% is in the top ten. The source material was blood. All receptors derive from a woman aged 40 to 55 in good health. CDR3s include the opening cysteine and the closing phenylalanine or tryptophan. Each record gives: clone size, V gene, J gene, D gene, CDR3 protein, CDR3 DNA. D genes are given only for firm matches. The size entry is marked missing in some rows and otherwise reads once, few, many or a size class.

>once|TRBV20-1|TRBJ1-5|.
CSLGGDSNQPQHF
TGCAGCCTCGGGGGGGATAGCAATCAGCCCCAGCATTTT
>.|TRBV7-9|TRBJ1-6|TRBD1
CASSLQGGPNSPLHF
TGTGCCAGCAGCCTACAAGGGGGCCCTAATTCACCCCTCCACTTT
>.|TRBV2|TRBJ1-5|.
CASSEVSEASPQHF
TGTGCCAGCAGTGAAGTCTCAGAAGCGTCGCCCCAGCATTTT
>.|TRBV12-3/TRBV12-4|TRBJ2-3|.
CASSLGDMGFPDTQYF
TGTGCCAGCAGTTTAGGGGACATGGGATTCCCAGATACGCAGTATTTT
>few|TRBV20-1|TRBJ1-2|.
CSARVAGASYGYTF
TGCAGTGCTAGAGTCGCGGGAGCTAGCTATGGCTACACCTTC
>.|TRBV7-2|TRBJ2-3|TRBD2
CASSLVRTSGGLSTDTQYF
TGTGCCAGCAGCTTAGTTAGGACTAGCGGGGGTCTCAGCACAGATACGCAGTATTTT
>few|TRBV4-2|TRBJ2-5|.
CASSQVGASAETQYF
TGTGCCAGCAGCCAAGTGGGAGCTAGCGCGGAGACCCAGTACTTC
>once|TRBV2|TRBJ1-6|.
CASSGTVRSPLHF
TGTGCCAGCAGTGGGACAGTGCGTTCACCCCTCCACTTT
>.|TRBV18|TRBJ1-4|TRBD1
CASSPGQGRREKLFF
TGTGCCAGCTCACCGGGACAGGGACGGAGGGAAAAACTGTTTTTT
>.|TRBV7-2|TRBJ1-1|.
CASSLDGRGTEAFF
TGTGCCAGCAGCTTAGACGGCCGCGGCACTGAAGCTTTCTTT
>few|TRBV4-3|TRBJ1-2|.
CASSQDTGTENGYGYTF
TGCGCCAGCAGCCAAGATACCGGAACCGAGAACGGCTATGGCTACACCTTC
>once|TRBV5-1|TRBJ2-7|TRBD1
CASSPGERGHEQYF
TGCGCCAGCAGCCCAGGTGAAAGGGGGCACGAGCAGTACTTC
>.|TRBV7-6|TRBJ2-7|.
CASSSLGGGNYNEQYF
TGTGCCAGCAGCTCCCTGGGAGGCGGGAACTACAATGAGCAGTACTTC